The 6 T cell receptor beta chains below were found in one sample sequenced in a study of T cells expressing NK-cell markers. TCRdb reanalyzed the 5' RACE reads and collapses them to one entry per CDR3 protein, without DNA. In total, the table holds about 370,000 distinct CDR3 sequences. Sequenced material: blood T cells: a sorted CD56 or NKG2C T cell subset, CD4+ or CD8+ T cells, or bulk PBMC T cells (not recorded which). All receptors derive from a woman aged 45-60 years in good health.

The chain combines TRBV11-2 with TRBJ1-1. Germline V gene lookup returns CDR1 SGHAT and CDR2 FQNNGV. The CDR3 loop spans 13 amino acids. CDR3 protein: CASSLEGREGAFF.

This sequence joins TRBV5-1 and TRBJ2-7; TCRdb picks TRBD1, but there is no DNA to check that call. The CDR3 spans 13 residues. Germline V gives CDR1 SGHRS, CDR2 YFSETQ. The CDR3 spells CASSPGTGWEQYF.

V gene TRBV5-1 combines with J gene TRBJ1-3; TCRdb gives TRBD1 as the D gene, but with no DNA this cannot be confirmed. Germline-derived CDR1 and CDR2 are SGHRS and YFSETQ. The CDR3 contains 16 residues. The CDR3 is CASSFTQEHSGNTIYF.

The gene calls are TRBV11-3 and TRBJ2-4; the D call from TCRdb, TRBD2, cannot be confirmed without DNA. There are 17 residues in the CDR3. The germline CDR1 and CDR2 sequences are SGHNT and YENEEA. CDR3 amino acids: CASSSSFGEGPKNIQYF.

This rearrangement joins TRBV11-2 to TRBJ2-1. The CDR3 length is 12 residues. Germline V gives CDR1 SGHAT, CDR2 FQNNGV. The CDR3 reads CASSPLRVEQFF.

The chain is built from TRBV29-1 and TRBJ1-2; lacking DNA, the TRBD1 call made by TCRdb goes unchecked. Germline assignment: CDR1 SQVTM and CDR2 ANQGSEA. CDR3 length: 12 residues. CDR3: CSVVQGHSGYTF.